Below, 23 T cell receptor beta chains from the same sample are listed, as sequenced in a study of OX40 agonist ivuxolimab in advanced cancers. The protocol used for the library was the immunoSEQ multiplex PCR assay. Entries here come from immuneACCESS through TCRdb and include only in-frame sequences with V and J called. Some clones fail to appear in such tables; in the studies checked, an unresolved V gene covers under half of the shortfall, and the cause of the remainder is unknown. Present in this sample are roughly 57,000 clones, around 85% of which were seen just once. More than 10% of the sample is taken by the ten largest. The sample here was CD4+ or CD8+ T cells sorted from blood, taken in a trial of the OX40 agonist ivuxolimab. The receptors were gathered from an adult with an advanced solid tumor such as melanoma, head and neck, liver or kidney cancer.

In nucleotides, the CDR3 is TGTGCCATCAGTGAGCAAACTGAAGCTTTCTTT. This sequence encodes CAISEQTEAFF. The J gene is TRBJ1-1, the V gene TRBV10-3, with D hard to call. CDR1 is ENHRY and CDR2 is SYGVKD in the germline V gene. Deletions cut 2 bases from V and 5 bases from J, with 3 bases between. CDR3 length: 11 amino acids.

The chain joins TRBV7-9 to TRBJ1-1; D gene uncertain. The CDR3 sequence is 13 residues long. The V gene lost 5 bases and the J gene lost 3 bases, with 10 bases spanning the gap. CDR1 and CDR2 (germline): SEHNR, FQNEAQ (reference sequence). The CDR3 sequence: CASSETWDTEAFF. CDR3 nucleotide sequence: TGTGCCAGCAGCGAAACTTGGGACACTGAAGCTTTCTTT. The full variable domain, its missing parts supplied by reference TRBV7-9 and TRBJ1-1, is DTGVSQNPRHKITKRGQNVTFRCDPISEHNRLYWYRQTLGQGPEFLTYFQNEAQLEKSRLLSDRFSAERPKGSFSTLEIQRTEQGDSAMYLCASSETWDTEAFFGQGTRLTVV.

The chain recombines TRBV6-1 with TRBJ2-7; perhaps D is TRBD1 or TRBD2 (5 bases each). There are 13 residues in the CDR3. Germline values: CDR1 MNHNS, CDR2 SASEGT. The ends were cut back, 7 bases at V and 6 bases at J, with 16 bases in the middle. The CDR3 DNA reads TGTGCCAGCACCGGACTTTCAAGGGGCGAGCAGTACTTC. It translates to CASTGLSRGEQYF.

CDR3 bases: TGCGCCAGCAGTTACAGGGGTTCCGGCTATGGCTACACCTTC. Its translation: CASSYRGSGYGYTF. The J gene is TRBJ1-2, the V gene TRBV5-1, with TRBD1 identical over 7 bases. Germline V gene lookup returns CDR1 SGHRS and CDR2 YFSETQ. The CDR3 consists of 14 residues. V lost 5 bases, J lost 4 bases, and 8 bases stayed unmatched.

This rearrangement joins TRBV30 to TRBJ2-5; D tentatively fits TRBD1 or TRBD2 (5 bases each). The CDR3 runs 12 residues. In germline, CDR1 is GTSNPN, CDR2 SVGIG (reference sequence). V lost 1 base to trimming and J lost 7 bases, with 10 bases between them. CDR3 sequence reads: CAWSGDRGTQYF. The DNA for the CDR3 is TGTGCCTGGAGTGGGGACCGGGGGACCCAGTACTTC.

V and J are TRBV6-6 and TRBJ1-1; D call uncertain. Trimming stripped 8 bases from V and 1 base from J, with 17 bases between. The CDR3 is made up of 15 amino acids. Germline CDR1 is MNHNY and CDR2 is SVGAGI (reference sequence). The CDR3, as DNA: TGTGCCAGCCACTTGATCCGTGGAGGGAACACTGAAGCTTTCTTT. It translates to CASHLIRGGNTEAFF.

The sample holds a few counts of this clone. The CDR3 spells CASSQAKGAGSSYEQYF. The CDR3 DNA reads TGTGCCAGCAGCCAGGCTAAGGGAGCCGGCAGCTCCTACGAGCAGTACTTC. This rearrangement joins TRBV2 to TRBJ2-7, with D maybe TRBD2 (5 bases). The germline V gene encodes CDR1 SNHLY and CDR2 FYNNEI. Trimming left V 6 bases short and J 0 bases short, with 21 bases between. The CDR3 sequence is 17 residues long.

This clone showed up just a few times. The chain uses TRBV5-1 and TRBJ2-3, with 9 nucleotides matching TRBD2. The J segment lost 2 bases and the V segment lost 1 base, leaving 5 bases of the junction unmatched. The germline gives CDR1 SGHRS, CDR2 YFSETQ. The CDR3 spans 16 residues. CDR3 nucleotides: TGCGCCAGCAGCTTGAGGGTAGCGGGAGTCACAGATACGCAGTATTTT. Translating gives CASSLRVAGVTDTQYF.

This clone turned up a few times. The chain employs TRBV19 and TRBJ2-7, with TRBD1 matching 10 bases. The germline gives CDR1 LNHDA, CDR2 SQIVND (reference sequence). V dropped 8 bases and J dropped 5; count of bases not matched to a gene: 9. CDR3 length: 14 residues. CDR3 sequence: CASSIRDRGHEQYF. Written as DNA, the CDR3 is TGTGCCAGTTCCATCCGGGACAGGGGTCACGAGCAGTACTTC.

The rearrangement joins TRBV14 to TRBJ1-1; tentative D call: TRBD1 (6 bases). The CDR3 sequence is 15 residues long. Per germline, CDR1 SGHDN and CDR2 FVKESK. V lost 2 bases, J lost 0 bases, and 10 bases lay in between. The CDR3 DNA reads as TGTGCCAGCAGCCAACTGGACAGTATGAACACTGAAGCTTTCTTT. This sequence encodes CASSQLDSMNTEAFF.

The chain employs TRBV6-5 and TRBJ2-2; 8 nucleotides line up with TRBD1. This CDR3 is built from 15 residues. Germline CDR1 is MNHEY and CDR2 is SVGAGI. V was clipped by 8 bases and J by 8 bases; unmatched bases: 13. The CDR3 sequence is CASSRDRSFRGELFF. As DNA, the CDR3 is TGTGCCAGCTCCCGGGACAGGTCGTTTCGTGGGGAGCTGTTTTTT.

This clone showed up just a few times. CDR3 in DNA: TGTGCCAGCAGCTCAGGGACGACTAATGAAAAACTGTTTTTT. Protein product: CASSSGTTNEKLFF. J is TRBJ1-4 and V is TRBV11-2, with D maybe TRBD1 (5 bases). V dropped 4 bases and J dropped 2 bases, with 8 bases sitting between them. Germline V CDR1 and CDR2: SGHAT, FQNNGV. This CDR3 is 14 amino acids long.

This clone was seen more than once but under ten times. This sample includes further DNA sequences coding for the same CDR3. The chain is built from TRBV20-1 and TRBJ2-5; D unclear. Germline CDR1 is DFQATT and CDR2 is SNEGSKA (reference sequence). The CDR3 contains 11 residues. The V end was cut by 5 bases, the J end by 0 bases, with 4 bases between. Here the CDR3 DNA reads TGCAGTGCTGAGTACCAAGAGACCCAGTACTTC. Translating gives CSAEYQETQYF.

The chain carries TRBV6-1 and TRBJ1-5, with 7 bases that match TRBD1. The trim removed 4 bases at V and 4 bases at J, leaving 4 bases unmatched. Per the germline V gene, CDR1 is MNHNS and CDR2 is SASEGT. CDR3 length: 14 residues. The CDR3 loop is CASSVGQINQPQHF. The CDR3 region has the DNA TGTGCCAGCAGTGTGGGACAGATTAATCAGCCCCAGCATTTT.

This clone was counted once. The rearrangement links TRBV6-5 to TRBJ1-3, with a possible D match to TRBD1 (6 bases). The germline V gene has CDR1 MNHEY and CDR2 SVGAGI. Trimming cost V 7 bases and J 3 bases, with 16 bases left between them. This CDR3 comprises 15 residues. In DNA form, the CDR3 reads TGTGCCAGCACCAGAGGGGGAAAGGTTGGAAACACCATATATTTT. Its translation is CASTRGGKVGNTIYF.

The chain carries TRBV5-4 and TRBJ1-2; 8 positions agree with TRBD1. The germline V gene has CDR1 SGHNT and CDR2 YYREEE (reference sequence). The junction had 4 bases not matched to a gene; V was cut back by 3 bases and J by 3 bases. The CDR3 sequence is 14 residues long. The CDR3 sequence: CASSSGTGDYGYTF. CDR3 nucleotide sequence: TGTGCCAGCAGCTCCGGGACAGGCGACTATGGCTACACCTTC.

The chain joins TRBV6-6 to TRBJ1-1; D might be TRBD1 (5 bases). This CDR3 region has 15 residues. Trimming cost V 7 bases and J 2 bases, with 17 bases left between them. Germline CDR1 and CDR2: MNHNY and SVGAGI (reference sequence). The CDR3 sequence is CASTSLGGSNTEAFF. CDR3 DNA: TGTGCCAGCACTTCACTCGGGGGTTCTAACACTGAAGCTTTCTTT.

This chain links TRBV6-1 with TRBJ1-3; tentative D call: TRBD1 (6 bases). Per the germline V gene, CDR1 is MNHNS and CDR2 is SASEGT. The CDR3 sequence is 14 residues long. V was trimmed by 7 bases and J by 2 bases, leaving 12 bases between them. The CDR3 here is CASNPRGTGNTIYF. In DNA form, the CDR3 reads TGTGCCAGCAACCCCAGGGGTACTGGAAACACCATATATTTT.

The rearrangement joins TRBV30 to TRBJ2-1; 8 bases agree with TRBD2. From germline, CDR1 is GTSNPN and CDR2 SVGIG (reference sequence). The V gene end was trimmed by 2 bases and the J gene end by 12 bases; junction bases not matched to a gene: 6. The CDR3 has 12 residues. The CDR3 sequence is CAWSPAGVGQFF. DNA of the CDR3: TGTGCCTGGAGTCCAGCGGGAGTGGGGCAGTTCTTC.

This sequence joins TRBV5-1 and TRBJ2-1; TRBD1 aligns across 8 bases. The junction had 11 bases not matched to a gene; V was cut back by 0 bases and J by 6 bases. The CDR3 covers 17 residues. Germline loops: CDR1 SGHRS, CDR2 YFSETQ. CDR3 residues: CASSLAQGEPGGNEQFF. The CDR3 DNA follows: TGCGCCAGCAGCTTGGCACAGGGGGAGCCCGGGGGCAATGAGCAGTTCTTC.

This chain connects TRBV4-2 to TRBJ2-5; the D is unclear. This CDR3 is 13 amino acids long. V gave up 5 bases and J gave up 4 bases, with 11 bases separating them. CDR1 and CDR2 from the germline V gene are LGHNA and YNFKEQ. The CDR3 spells CASSWVPGETQYF. Here the CDR3 DNA reads TGTGCCAGCAGCTGGGTTCCTGGAGAGACCCAGTACTTC.

The J gene is TRBJ2-2, the V gene TRBV15, with 9 bases fitting TRBD1. With 2 bases clipped from V and 0 bases from J, the junction kept 4 bases outside the gene matches. The CDR3 length is 17 residues. Germline assignment: CDR1 LNHNV and CDR2 YYDKDF (reference sequence). CDR3 amino acids: CATSRFRDRANTGELFF. The DNA of the CDR3 is TGTGCCACCAGCAGATTCCGGGACAGGGCGAACACCGGGGAGCTGTTTTTT.

V usage is TRBV20-1 and J usage is TRBJ1-2; D gene unclear. The CDR3 is 9 residues long. Per the germline V gene, CDR1 is DFQATT and CDR2 is SNEGSKA (reference sequence). For the CDR3, the DNA is TGCAGCGTCCTAAGGGGCTACACCTTC. It is translated as CSVLRGYTF.